This TCR beta chain emerged from a study of T-cell reconstitution after alpha-beta-depleted transplantation in children. Notes on the study in general: Diversity and T-cell counts at one year after transplant derived mostly from new T cells.

Preparation of the TCRbeta library used unique molecular identifiers. TCRdb reprocessed the PCR reads with MiXCR, giving one entry per CDR3 protein. The sample carries over 120,000 distinct CDR3 sequences, roughly 9% recorded once. About this clonotype: Its antigen is as yet unknown.

The CDR3 extends over 16 amino acids. The ends lost 5 bases at V and 1 base at J; junction bases unmatched: 6. Germline V gene data show CDR1 as DFQATT and CDR2 as SNEGSKA (reference sequence). The TCR originated in a female patient aged 2-15 years who had a stem cell transplant for congenital amegakaryocytic thrombocytopenia, so the T cells may come from the graft donor. The chain joins TRBV20-1 to TRBJ2-3; 13 bases align to TRBD2. The sequences come from PBMCs, mostly from graft donor cells, collected 180 days after TCRalphabeta/CD19-depleted stem cell transplant. CDR3 region: CSAEGLAGVRTDTQYF. CDR3 in DNA: TGCAGTGCTGAAGGACTAGCGGGAGTGCGCACAGATACGCAGTATTTT.